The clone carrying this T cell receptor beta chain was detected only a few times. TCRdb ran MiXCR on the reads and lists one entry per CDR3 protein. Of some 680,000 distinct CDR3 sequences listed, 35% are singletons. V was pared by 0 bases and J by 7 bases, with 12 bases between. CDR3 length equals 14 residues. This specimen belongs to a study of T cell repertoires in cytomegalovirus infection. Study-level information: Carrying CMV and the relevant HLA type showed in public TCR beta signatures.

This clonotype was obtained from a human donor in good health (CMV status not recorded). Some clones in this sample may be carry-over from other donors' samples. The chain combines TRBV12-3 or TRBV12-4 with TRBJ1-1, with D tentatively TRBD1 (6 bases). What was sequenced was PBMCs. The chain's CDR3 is CASSLAAGVFEAFF. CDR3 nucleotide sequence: TGTGCCAGCAGTTTAGCCGCAGGGGTCTTTGAAGCTTTCTTT.